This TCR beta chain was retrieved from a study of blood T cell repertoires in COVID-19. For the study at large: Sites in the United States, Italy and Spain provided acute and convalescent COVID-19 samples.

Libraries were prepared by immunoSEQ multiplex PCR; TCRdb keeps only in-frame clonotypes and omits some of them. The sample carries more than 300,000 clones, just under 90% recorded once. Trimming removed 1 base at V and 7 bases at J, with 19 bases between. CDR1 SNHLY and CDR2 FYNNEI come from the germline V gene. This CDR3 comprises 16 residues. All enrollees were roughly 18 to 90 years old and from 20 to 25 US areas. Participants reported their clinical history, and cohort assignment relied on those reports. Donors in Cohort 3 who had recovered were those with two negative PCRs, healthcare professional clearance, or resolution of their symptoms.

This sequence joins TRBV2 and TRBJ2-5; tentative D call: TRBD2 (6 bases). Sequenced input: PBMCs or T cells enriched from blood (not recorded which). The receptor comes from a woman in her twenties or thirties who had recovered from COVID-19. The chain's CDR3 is CASSEVGLLDGGTQYF. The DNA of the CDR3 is TGTGCCAGCAGTGAAGTAGGACTCCTAGACGGGGGGACCCAGTACTTC.